Shown below are 20 T cell receptor beta chains from a single sample sequenced in a study of cytomegalovirus exposure and HLA in healthy donors. The primer mix had 60 Vbeta and 13 Jbeta primers. Some clones are missing from TCRdb's copy, which holds only in-frame ones; the method was immunoSEQ multiplex PCR. The profile shows more than 200,000 clones, over 65% of them singletons. Material: PBMCs. These receptors originate from a human donor in good health.

The chain employs TRBV9 and TRBJ2-7; 10 bases agree with TRBD2. The V gene end was trimmed by 0 bases and the J gene end by 3 bases; junction bases not matched to a gene: 3. Germline loops: CDR1 SGDLS, CDR2 YYNGEE. There are 15 residues in the CDR3. The CDR3 is CASSVAASGSYEQYF. CDR3 bases: TGTGCCAGCAGCGTAGCCGCTAGCGGGAGCTACGAGCAGTACTTC. The variable domain in full, with the rest retrieved from reference TRBV9 and TRBJ2-7, is DSGVTQTPKHLITATGQRVTLRCSPRSGDLSVYWYQQSLDQGLQFLIQYYNGEERAKGNILERFSAQQFPDLHSELNLSSLELGDSALYFCASSVAASGSYEQYFGPGTRLTVT.

Here the CDR3 DNA reads TGTGCCAGCAGACCCTCTAGCCATGAGCAGTTCTTC. This gives the protein CASRPSSHEQFF. This chain joins TRBV6-5 and TRBJ2-1; a weak D match, TRBD2 (5 bases). Trimming took off 6 bases at V and 8 bases at J, with 11 bases between the two ends. CDR3 length: 12 amino acids. Germline assignment: CDR1 MNHEY and CDR2 SVGAGI.

This sequence joins TRBV12-5 and TRBJ1-5, with 10 bases fitting TRBD1. CDR1 is LGHNT, CDR2 FRNRAP, per germline. The CDR3 sequence is 15 residues long. V was clipped by 5 bases and J by 4 bases; unmatched bases: 5. The CDR3: CASGHPGQGNQPQHF. The CDR3 DNA reads as TGTGCTAGTGGTCATCCGGGACAGGGGAATCAGCCCCAGCATTTT.

This chain joins TRBV14 and TRBJ2-7; 9 nucleotides align to TRBD2. The CDR3 runs to 15 residues. With 3 bases clipped from V and 3 bases from J, the junction kept 6 bases outside the gene matches. Germline CDR1 SGHDN, CDR2 FVKESK. The chain's CDR3 is CASSQSSGRYYEQYF. The CDR3 bases are TGTGCCAGCAGCCAGAGTAGCGGGAGATACTACGAGCAGTACTTC.

This clone has just a few counts. The chain employs TRBV10-2 and TRBJ1-2; 8 nucleotides align to TRBD1. The length of the CDR3 is 14 residues. Germline V lookup: CDR1 WSHSY, CDR2 SAAADI. V dropped 5 bases and J dropped 4; count of bases not matched to a gene: 6. CDR3 residues: CASSRDRNTYGYTF. The CDR3 DNA follows: TGCGCCAGCAGTCGGGACAGGAACACCTATGGCTACACCTTC.

The V and J genes are TRBV11-2 and TRBJ2-5; a possible D gene is TRBD1 (7 bases). The CDR3 spans 15 residues. CDR1 is SGHAT, CDR2 FQNNGV, per germline. Trimming stripped 3 bases from V and 9 bases from J, with 20 bases between. CDR3 protein: CASSFRTGQRGAQYF. CDR3 bases: TGTGCCAGCAGCTTCCGGACAGGTCAAAGGGGGGCCCAGTACTTC.

This chain links TRBV11-2 with TRBJ2-5, with 9 bases that match TRBD2. Germline lookup yields CDR1 SGHAT and CDR2 FQNNGV. V was clipped by 6 bases and J by 4 bases; unmatched bases: 9. There are 15 residues in the CDR3. For the CDR3, the DNA is TGTGCCAGCAGGATTAGCGGGAGCAGGGGAGAGACCCAGTACTTC. Its protein is CASRISGSRGETQYF. The variable domain in full, completed from reference TRBV11-2 and TRBJ2-5, reads EAGVAQSPRYKIIEKRQSVAFWCNPISGHATLYWYQQILGQGPKLLIQFQNNGVVDDSQLPKDRFSAERLKGVDSTLKIQPAKLEDSAVYLCASRISGSRGETQYFGPGTRLLVL.

This clone was observed a handful of times. The gene calls are TRBV6-5 and TRBJ2-7, with 9 bases identical to TRBD1. The CDR3 has 15 residues. Germline assignment: CDR1 MNHEY and CDR2 SVGAGI. V gave up 6 bases and J gave up 2 bases; unmatched junction bases: 8. Written as DNA, the CDR3 is TGTGCCAGCAGCCCCATGACAGGGGGGACCTACGAGCAGTACTTC. Translated: CASSPMTGGTYEQYF.

V is TRBV9 and J is TRBJ1-2, with a tentative D call TRBD1 (5 bases). V was clipped by 0 bases and J by 10 bases, with 13 bases between them. The CDR3 runs to 13 residues. CDR1 and CDR2 from the germline V gene are SGDLS and YYNGEE. CDR3: CASSVDPGSDYTF. CDR3 DNA: TGTGCCAGCAGCGTAGATCCAGGGTCGGACTACACCTTC.

This clone appeared a few times. V and J are TRBV4-1 and TRBJ1-1, with 8 bases lining up with TRBD1. The junction had 7 bases not matched to a gene; V was cut back by 3 bases and J by 4 bases. CDR1 is MGHRA and CDR2 is YSYEKL in the germline V gene. The CDR3 is 15 residues long. This CDR3 is CASSQGRTGGTEAFF. The CDR3 bases are TGCGCCAGCAGCCAGGGCCGAACAGGGGGCACTGAAGCTTTCTTT.

The V and J genes are TRBV30 and TRBJ2-1, with 11 bases aligning to TRBD2. The CDR3 is 14 amino acids. CDR1 is GTSNPN and CDR2 is SVGIG in the germline V gene (reference sequence). The junction had 0 bases not matched to a gene; V was cut back by 3 bases and J by 2 bases. The CDR3 coding sequence is TGTGCCTGGAGGACTAGCGGGACCTACAATGAGCAGTTCTTC. Its protein is CAWRTSGTYNEQFF. The full variable domain, rest sourced from reference TRBV30 and TRBJ2-1, is SQTIHQWPATLVQPVGSPLSLECTVEGTSNPNLYWYRQAAGRGLQLLFYSVGIGQISSEVPQNLSASRPQDRQFILSSKKLLLSDSGFYLCAWRTSGTYNEQFFGPGTRLTVL.

This clone has just a few counts. This chain joins TRBV30 and TRBJ2-1; 15 positions match TRBD2. Germline V gene sequence: CDR1 GTSNPN, CDR2 SVGIG (reference sequence). The V gene end was trimmed by 0 bases and the J gene end by 2 bases; junction bases not matched to a gene: 8. The CDR3 totals 19 residues. CDR3 amino acids: CAWSVQGTSGRRPYNEQFF. The DNA of the CDR3 is TGTGCCTGGAGTGTACAAGGGACTAGCGGGAGGAGACCCTACAATGAGCAGTTCTTC.

The chain recombines TRBV25-1 with TRBJ2-2; a possible D gene is TRBD1 (5 bases). CDR1 MGHDK and CDR2 SYGVNS come from the germline V gene. The CDR3 is 13 residues long. V was trimmed by 5 bases and J by 5 bases, leaving 9 bases between them. CDR3 coding DNA: TGTGCCAGCAGTATCAGGGATACCGGGGAGCTGTTTTTT. Translated: CASSIRDTGELFF.

The V gene is TRBV6-6, the J gene TRBJ1-2; tentative D call: TRBD1 (6 bases). The V end was cut by 2 bases, the J end by 0 bases, with 10 bases between. The CDR3 has 15 residues. From germline, CDR1 is MNHNY and CDR2 SVGAGI (reference sequence). CDR3 in DNA: TGTGCCAGCAGTTACAGGGGGACAACTAACTATGGCTACACCTTC. Its protein product is CASSYRGTTNYGYTF.

The chain has TRBV7-2 and TRBJ2-3; D ambiguous. This CDR3 has 14 residues. Trimming removed 2 bases at V and 4 bases at J, with 10 bases between. Germline V gene data show CDR1 as SGHTA and CDR2 as FQGNSA. In nucleotides, the CDR3 is TGTGCCAGCAGCTTAAGTAGAGTCGCAGATACGCAGTATTTT. Translating it yields CASSLSRVADTQYF.

The chain has TRBV19 and TRBJ2-1; TRBD2 matches at 12 bases. V shed 5 bases and J 4 bases; nucleotides not matched to a gene: 6. The CDR3 contains 16 residues. Germline CDR1 and CDR2: LNHDA and SQIVND (reference sequence). CDR3 residues: CASSPLGLAGYNEQFF. CDR3 coding DNA: TGTGCCAGTAGTCCTCTCGGACTAGCGGGGTACAATGAGCAGTTCTTC.

The chain combines TRBV4-3 with TRBJ1-5, with TRBD1 identical over 9 bases. The CDR3 is 17 amino acids. Losses at the gene ends were 0 bases for V and 2 bases for J; bases not matched to a gene: 5. Germline V gives CDR1 LGHNA, CDR2 YSLEER. CDR3 nucleotides: TGCGCCAGCAGCCAAGACACAGGGGGCAGGGGCAATCAGCCCCAGCATTTT. The encoded protein is CASSQDTGGRGNQPQHF.

Notes on this clone: Different DNA sequences within this sample yield the same CDR3. The chain links TRBV2 to TRBJ1-5; maybe TRBD1 (6 bases). This CDR3 region has 14 residues. V lost 4 bases and J lost 0, with 7 bases in between. Germline CDR1 SNHLY, CDR2 FYNNEI. The CDR3 reads CASSGGGSNQPQHF. Written as DNA, the CDR3 is TGTGCCAGCAGTGGAGGGGGTAGCAATCAGCCCCAGCATTTT.

This chain links TRBV4-2 with TRBJ2-5; 14 bases map to TRBD2. Germline lookup yields CDR1 LGHNA and CDR2 YNFKEQ. The ends lost 0 bases at V and 5 bases at J; junction bases unmatched: 5. The length of the CDR3 is 17 residues. Here the CDR3 reads CASSQDGTSGSRETQYF. Written as DNA, the CDR3 is TGTGCCAGCAGCCAAGATGGGACTAGCGGGAGTAGGGAGACCCAGTACTTC.

The rearrangement joins TRBV2 to TRBJ2-5, with a weak D call TRBD2 (5 bases). This CDR3 has 15 residues. Trimming took 6 bases from V and 4 from J, leaving 18 bases between them. CDR1 and CDR2 from the germline V gene are SNHLY and FYNNEI. The CDR3 nucleotides are TGTGCCAGCAGGGAGGACGCAGTAATCAGAGAGACCCAGTACTTC. Its protein is CASREDAVIRETQYF.